A selection of T cell receptor beta chains follows, all from one sample in a study of cytomegalovirus exposure and HLA in healthy donors. This table comes from immunoSEQ multiplex PCR, and its TCRdb copy is limited to in-frame clones, with some not included. The repertoire has about 98,000 clones, roughly 81% of them found once; the top ten carry 1.4% to 1.5%. The material sequenced was PBMCs. The origin of the receptors is a man aged 35-49 years in good health and CMV-seronegative. Both conserved end residues are part of each CDR3. A D gene is named only where the DNA matches it firmly. Clone size is not always given. Where it is, it says once, few, many or a class for expanded clones.

>TRBJ2-1|.|.|TRBV2
TGTGCCAGCAGTGAAGCGGGTCGGGGGTGGAATACCTACAATGAGCAGTTCTTC
CASSEAGRGWNTYNEQFF
>TRBJ2-2|.|.|TRBV11-1
TGTGCCAGCAGCTTAGCGGGGGCGGCCGGGGAGCTGTTTTTT
CASSLAGAAGELFF
>TRBJ2-5|.|few|TRBV19
TGTGCCAGTAGTATTGGTCTCAGGACGGGGCAAGAGACCCAGTACTTC
CASSIGLRTGQETQYF
>TRBJ2-7|TRBD1|.|TRBV2
TGTGCCAGCAGAGCCTACGACAGGGGGAAGGACGAGCAGTACTTC
CASRAYDRGKDEQYF
>TRBJ2-3|.|few|TRBV6-6
TGTGCCAGCAGCTTACTCTTAGATACGCAGTATTTT
CASSLLLDTQYF
>TRBJ1-5|.|.|TRBV7-2
TGTGCCAGCAGTTTTGGGCATCAGCCCCAGCATTTT
CASSFGHQPQHF
>TRBJ2-2|.|.|TRBV5-1
TGCGCCAGCAGCCAGGACAGTCCCGCCGGGGAGCTGTTTTTT
CASSQDSPAGELFF
>TRBJ2-3|TRBD1|.|TRBV6-5
TGTGCCAGCAGTCAAGACAGGGGAGATACGCAGTATTTT
CASSQDRGDTQYF
>TRBJ2-1|TRBD2|few|TRBV7-9
TGTGCCAGCAGCCGGAGAGCGGGATACAATGAGCAGTTCTTC
CASSRRAGYNEQFF
>TRBJ2-7|.|.|TRBV5-4
TGTGCCAGCAGCTTGGGGCAGAACTACGAGCAGTACTTC
CASSLGQNYEQYF
>TRBJ2-2|TRBD2|.|TRBV18
TGTGCCAGCTCACCATTAACTAGCGGCACCGGGGAGCTGTTTTTT
CASSPLTSGTGELFF
>TRBJ2-1|TRBD2|.|TRBV7-6
TGTGCCAGCAGCTTAGGGGGGGGTTACAATGAGCAGTTCTTC
CASSLGGGYNEQFF
>TRBJ2-6|.|few|TRBV5-1
TGCGCCAGCAGCTTTTTCGGGAACCAAATCTCTGGGGCCAACGTCCTGACTTTC
CASSFFGNQISGANVLTF
>TRBJ1-1|.|.|TRBV2
TGTGCCAGCTTTCGGGACAACAAACTCACTGAAGCTTTCTTT
CASFRDNKLTEAFF
>TRBJ1-2|TRBD1|.|TRBV5-1
TGCGCCAGCAGCTTGGGACAGGGCTTGGGCTATGGCTACACCTTC
CASSLGQGLGYGYTF
>TRBJ1-6|TRBD1|.|TRBV6-6
TGTGCCAGCAGTAACACATGGACAGGGGGAAATTCACCCCTCCACTTT
CASSNTWTGGNSPLHF
>TRBJ2-5|.|.|TRBV18
TGTGCCAGCTCACCAGAGCAAGAGACCCAGTACTTC
CASSPEQETQYF
>TRBJ1-2|TRBD1|.|TRBV30
TGTGCCTGGAAGACAGGGATTAATTATGGCTACACCTTC
CAWKTGINYGYTF
>TRBJ2-2|TRBD1|.|TRBV30
TGTGCCTGCTCCCGGGACAGCAACACCGGGGAGCTGTTTTTT
CACSRDSNTGELFF
>TRBJ1-1|TRBD1|once|TRBV11-2
TGTGCCAGCAGCTTCACCCCTCCGGACAGGGGTGAAGCTTTCTTT
CASSFTPPDRGEAFF
>TRBJ2-4|TRBD1|few|TRBV6-6
TGTGCCAGCAGCCCGCAGGGACAGGGACTGGACATTCAGTACTTC
CASSPQGQGLDIQYF
>TRBJ1-1|.|once|TRBV2
TGTGCCAGCACTAGCATCCCGAACACTGAAGCTTTCTTT
CASTSIPNTEAFF
>TRBJ2-3|TRBD1|once|TRBV28
TGTGCCAGCAGTTCCATATTACAGGGGGTCGGGGCAGATACGCAGTATTTT
CASSSILQGVGADTQYF
>TRBJ2-2|.|.|TRBV5-5
TGTGCCAGCAACTTGGACAGTGCGAACACCGGGGAGCTGTTTTTT
CASNLDSANTGELFF
>TRBJ1-1|.|few|TRBV6-1
TGTGCCAGCACTACCGTTATGAACACTGAAGCTTTCTTT
CASTTVMNTEAFF
>TRBJ2-5|.|few|TRBV15
TGTGCCACCAGCAGAGATTTGAACAGGCCCCAAGAGACCCAGTACTTC
CATSRDLNRPQETQYF
>TRBJ1-2|.|.|TRBV10-3
TGTGCCATTTCTAGGACAGCGGAGGTTGGCTACACCTTC
CAISRTAEVGYTF
>TRBJ2-1|.|.|TRBV4-1
TGCGCCAGCACCCTGACAGGCGGTTCGTGGAATGAGCAGTTCTTC
CASTLTGGSWNEQFF
>TRBJ2-2|.|.|TRBV7-8
TGTGCCAGCAGCTTAGTTGGCAACGGGGAGCTGTTTTTT
CASSLVGNGELFF
>TRBJ2-3|.|.|TRBV7-6
TGTGCCAGCAGCCCCAACGGCGGGGCCACAGATACGCAGTATTTT
CASSPNGGATDTQYF
>TRBJ2-7|.|.|TRBV29-1
TGCAGCGTTGAAGATAGTTCCTACGAGCAGTACTTC
CSVEDSSYEQYF
>TRBJ2-1|TRBD2|.|TRBV6-6
TGTGCCAGCAGAATACCGGGACTAGCGGACAATGAGCAGTTCTTC
CASRIPGLADNEQFF
>TRBJ1-1|TRBD1|.|TRBV7-9
TGTGCCAGCAGCTTACAGGGGGCCACTGAAGCTTTCTTT
CASSLQGATEAFF
>TRBJ2-7|TRBD1|.|TRBV5-8
TGTGCCAGCAGCCCCGGGGACAGCTACGAGCAGTACTTC
CASSPGDSYEQYF
>TRBJ2-5|.|.|TRBV6-1
TGTGCCAGCAGTGAAAGTGCGGAGACCCAGTACTTC
CASSESAETQYF
>TRBJ1-1|.|.|TRBV14
TGTGCCAGCAGCCAAGATCTCACAGGTGGGGCTTTCTTT
CASSQDLTGGAFF
>TRBJ1-1|TRBD1|.|TRBV15
TGTGCCACCAGCAGAGTAGGCAGGGGGACTGAAGCTTTCTTT
CATSRVGRGTEAFF
>TRBJ1-5|.|.|TRBV2
TGTGCCAGCAGTGAAGGTTTAGCCAACAGCAATCAGCCCCAGCATTTT
CASSEGLANSNQPQHF
>TRBJ2-2|TRBD1|.|TRBV7-9
TGTGCCAGCAGCTTAGCCAGGACGGGACAGGAGACGAACACCGGGGAGCTGTTTTTT
CASSLARTGQETNTGELFF
>TRBJ2-6|TRBD1|.|TRBV7-2
TGTGCCAGCAGCTTAGCGGGCACAGGGGGACAAATGGTCTCTGGGGCCAACGTCCTGACTTTC
CASSLAGTGGQMVSGANVLTF
>TRBJ2-3|TRBD2|few|TRBV13
TGTGCCAGCAGCTTAGGCCTGGGCACATTTGGGGTAGCGGGGAGCACAGATACGCAGTATTTT
CASSLGLGTFGVAGSTDTQYF
>TRBJ2-5|TRBD1|once|TRBV10-3
TGTGCCATCAGTGAATGGGTGCAGGGGGCGCCAAGAGGGCAGTACTTC
CAISEWVQGAPRGQYF
>TRBJ1-6|.|.|TRBV12-5
TGTGCTAGTATGGTTGTGGGGGGTTCACCCCTCCACTTT
CASMVVGGSPLHF
>TRBJ1-5|TRBD1|.|TRBV5-1
TGCGCCAGCAGCCGCGGGACAGGAGATCAGCCCCAGCATTTT
CASSRGTGDQPQHF
>TRBJ2-7|TRBD1|.|TRBV7-2
TGTGCCAGCAGCTTAGGGACAGGGAGCTCCTACGAGCAGTACTTC
CASSLGTGSSYEQYF
>TRBJ2-5|TRBD1|.|TRBV5-4
TGTGCCAGCAGCTCACCGGACAGGGGGAAAGAGACCCAGTACTTC
CASSSPDRGKETQYF
>TRBJ2-5|.|.|TRBV5-6
TGTGCCAGCAGCTTAGGGCCGGGGAGTGAGCAGTACTTC
CASSLGPGSEQYF
>TRBJ1-5|TRBD1|once|TRBV19
TGTGCCAGTAGTATTGGGACAGGAGTAAATCAGCCCCAGCATTTT
CASSIGTGVNQPQHF
>TRBJ2-3|TRBD1|.|TRBV9
TGTGCCAGCAGCGCTAAACAGGGGGGAACTACAGATACGCAGTATTTT
CASSAKQGGTTDTQYF
>TRBJ2-2|TRBD1|.|TRBV10-3
TGTGCCATCAGTGACCCACGACAGGGGGAAACCGGGGAGCTGTTTTTT
CAISDPRQGETGELFF
>TRBJ2-7|.|.|TRBV2
TGTGCCAGCAGTCAACTTTCGTACGAGCAGTACTTC
CASSQLSYEQYF
>TRBJ2-2|TRBD1|.|TRBV28
TGTGCCAGTGGGAACCAGGGGGCGGCCGGGGAGCTGTTTTTT
CASGNQGAAGELFF
>TRBJ2-4|.|.|TRBV2
TGTGCCAGCAGTGGGGACAAAGCCAAAAACATTCAGTACTTC
CASSGDKAKNIQYF
>TRBJ2-5|.|.|TRBV4-3
TGCGCCAGCAGCCAGATCGCACAGTTACAGGAGACCCAGTACTTC
CASSQIAQLQETQYF